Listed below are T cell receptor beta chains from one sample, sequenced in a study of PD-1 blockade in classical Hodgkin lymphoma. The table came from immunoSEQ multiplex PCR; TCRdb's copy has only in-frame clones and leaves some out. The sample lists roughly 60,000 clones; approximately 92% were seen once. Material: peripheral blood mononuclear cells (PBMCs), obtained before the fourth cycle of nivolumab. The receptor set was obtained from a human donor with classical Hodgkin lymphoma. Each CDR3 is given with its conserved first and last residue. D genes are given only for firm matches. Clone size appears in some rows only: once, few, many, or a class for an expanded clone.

cdr3_nt: TGTGCCAGCAGCGTAGAGATTAGCGGGATAAACACCGGGGAGCTGTTTTTT; cdr3_aa: CASSVEISGINTGELFF; v_call: TRBV9; d_call: TRBD2; clone_size: .; j_call: TRBJ2-2
cdr3_nt: TGTGCCAGCAGTTTAAGGCCCCTCTACGAGCAGTACTTC; cdr3_aa: CASSLRPLYEQYF; v_call: TRBV28; d_call: .; clone_size: once; j_call: TRBJ2-7
cdr3_nt: TGTGCCAGCAGCTTATCTCCGGGAGGGCCCGACTACGAGCAGTACTTC; cdr3_aa: CASSLSPGGPDYEQYF; v_call: TRBV7-2; d_call: TRBD2; clone_size: once; j_call: TRBJ2-7
cdr3_nt: TGTGCCAGCAGTTTTCCCACTAACGGGAGGCCCTACGAGCAGTACTTC; cdr3_aa: CASSFPTNGRPYEQYF; v_call: TRBV28; d_call: TRBD2; clone_size: .; j_call: TRBJ2-7
cdr3_nt: TGTGCCAGCAGCTCCCCGGTCGGGGGCTACACCTTC; cdr3_aa: CASSSPVGGYTF; v_call: TRBV11-2; d_call: .; clone_size: .; j_call: TRBJ1-2
cdr3_nt: TGCAGCGCAGGGGGGACAGATACGCAGTATTTT; cdr3_aa: CSAGGTDTQYF; v_call: TRBV29-1; d_call: .; clone_size: once; j_call: TRBJ2-3
cdr3_nt: TGTGCCAGCAGCTCCCCCGTAGGGGCCAAAAACATTCAGTACTTC; cdr3_aa: CASSSPVGAKNIQYF; v_call: TRBV7-9; d_call: .; clone_size: .; j_call: TRBJ2-4
cdr3_nt: TGTGCCAGCAGTTACTCGCATAGGGTAGAGACCCAGTACTTC; cdr3_aa: CASSYSHRVETQYF; v_call: TRBV6-5; d_call: .; clone_size: .; j_call: TRBJ2-5
cdr3_nt: TGCGCCAGCAGCCGGATCACAGGGGACACTGAAGCTTTCTTT; cdr3_aa: CASSRITGDTEAFF; v_call: TRBV4-1; d_call: TRBD1; clone_size: .; j_call: TRBJ1-1
cdr3_nt: TGTGCCAGCAGTGGCCATAAGAGGACGGCCTACAATGAGCAGTTCTTC; cdr3_aa: CASSGHKRTAYNEQFF; v_call: TRBV6-1; d_call: .; clone_size: .; j_call: TRBJ2-1